This T cell receptor beta chain was documented in a study of blood T cell repertoires in COVID-19. As originally analysed: Estimated nucleated cell counts came from reference gene primer amplification. The protocol was immunoSEQ multiplex PCR, while the TCRdb copy is restricted to in-frame clones and leaves out a portion. D and trimming come from the DNA, and the V and J calls and clone size come from that table. The table has 450,000 to 600,000 clones, about nine tenths seen once. The specimen sequenced was PBMCs or T cells enriched from blood (not recorded which). This TCR came from a woman aged 18-35 years who had recovered from COVID-19.

CDR3 coding DNA: TGTGCCAGCAGCCAAGATTACGGGGGGGGCAATGAGCAGTTCTTC. It specifies CASSQDYGGGNEQFF. The genes are TRBV3-1 (or the pseudogene TRBV3-2) and TRBJ2-1; 8 nucleotides align to TRBD2. Germline-derived CDR1 and CDR2 are LGHDT and YNNKEL (reference sequence). V gave up 0 bases and J gave up 6 bases; unmatched junction bases: 4. The CDR3 loop spans 15 amino acids.